This TCR beta chain was documented in a study of post-analysis software for immune sequencing data. Study background: Some patients lacked subtype; others had relapsing-remitting, secondary progressive or progressive-relapsing disease. Whole-study results and caveats: With TRBV5-6, TRBV5-1 and TRBV20-1 included, several TRBV segments were more frequent in patients than in controls. With F measure, samples from one preparation batch clustered together strongly. Significantly lower normalized Chao1 diversity was found in patients with multiple sclerosis relative to controls.

Prepared libraries of TCR beta cDNA carried unique molecular identifiers. When about 0.85 to 11 million T cells were used, they gave around 500,000 cDNA molecules. TCRdb re-analysed the PCR reads in MiXCR, keeping a single row per CDR3 protein. Found here are about 430,000 distinct CDR3 sequences, about 39% of them singletons; the top ten hold about 7.6%. This CDR3 has 16 amino acids. Trimming removed 1 base from V and 9 bases from J, with 20 bases in between. CDR1 and CDR2 from the germline V gene are MRHNA and SNTAGT. Points on this clonotype: Its cognate antigen is unknown.

This TCR derives from a girl aged 2 to 10 with multiple sclerosis. The V call is TRBV6-4, the J call TRBJ2-3; the D is unclear. The specimen was blood. The chain's CDR3 is CASSDFHSHQPLTQYF. The DNA of the CDR3 is TGTGCCAGCAGTGACTTTCACAGCCACCAACCTTTAACGCAGTATTTT.